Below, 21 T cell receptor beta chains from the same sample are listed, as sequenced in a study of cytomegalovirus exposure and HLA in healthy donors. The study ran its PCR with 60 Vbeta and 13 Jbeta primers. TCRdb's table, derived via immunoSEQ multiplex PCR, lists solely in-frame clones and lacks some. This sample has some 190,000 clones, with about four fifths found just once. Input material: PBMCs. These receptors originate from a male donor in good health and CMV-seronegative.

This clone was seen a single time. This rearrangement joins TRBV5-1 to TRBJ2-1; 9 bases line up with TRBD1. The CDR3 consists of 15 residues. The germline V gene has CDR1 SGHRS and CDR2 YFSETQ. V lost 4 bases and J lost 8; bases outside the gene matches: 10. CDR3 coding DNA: TGCGCCAGCAGCCTCCGGGACAGGGTTTTCGATGAGCAGTTCTTC. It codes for CASSLRDRVFDEQFF. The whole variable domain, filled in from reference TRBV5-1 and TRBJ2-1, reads KAGVTQTPRYLIKTRGQQVTLSCSPISGHRSVSWYQQTPGQGLQFLFEYFSETQRNKGNFPGRFSGRQFSNSRSEMNVSTLELGDSALYLCASSLRDRVFDEQFFGPGTRLTVL.

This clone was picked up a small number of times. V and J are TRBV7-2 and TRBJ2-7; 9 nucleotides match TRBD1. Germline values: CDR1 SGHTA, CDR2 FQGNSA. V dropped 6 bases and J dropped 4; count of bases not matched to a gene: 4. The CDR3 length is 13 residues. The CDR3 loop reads CASSTGGKYEQYF. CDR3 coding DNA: TGTGCCAGCAGTACAGGGGGCAAATACGAGCAGTACTTC.

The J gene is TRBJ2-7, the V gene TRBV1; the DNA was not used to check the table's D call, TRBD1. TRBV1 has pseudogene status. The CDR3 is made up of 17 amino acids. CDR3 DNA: TGCACCAGCAGCCAAGATCTAGTAAAGGACACCTTCTACGAGCAGTACTTC. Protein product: CTSSQDLVKDTFYEQYF.

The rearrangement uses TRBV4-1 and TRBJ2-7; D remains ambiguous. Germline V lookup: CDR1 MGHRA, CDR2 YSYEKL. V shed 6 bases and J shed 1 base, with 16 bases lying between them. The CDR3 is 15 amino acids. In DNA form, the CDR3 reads TGCGCCAGCAGGCCCGGTTCAGGTAAATCCTACGAGCAGTACTTC. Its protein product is CASRPGSGKSYEQYF.

The CDR3 sequence: CASSRATGMVYEQYF. In DNA form, the CDR3 reads TGTGCCAGTAGTAGAGCGACAGGGATGGTCTACGAGCAGTACTTC. The chain links TRBV19 to TRBJ2-7; 7 bases align to TRBD1. The CDR3 is made up of 15 amino acids. V lost 4 bases, J lost 3 bases, and 9 bases stayed unmatched. Germline lookup yields CDR1 LNHDA and CDR2 SQIVND (reference sequence).

This CDR3 reads CASSPRRGTGGDYGYTF. The CDR3 nucleotides are TGTGCCAGCTCACCAAGGAGGGGGACAGGGGGTGACTATGGCTACACCTTC. The gene calls are TRBV18 and TRBJ1-2; TRBD1 matches 11 bases. With V trimmed by 2 bases and J by 3 bases, 8 bases remained unmatched. The CDR3 consists of 17 residues. The germline gives CDR1 KGHSH, CDR2 LQKENI.

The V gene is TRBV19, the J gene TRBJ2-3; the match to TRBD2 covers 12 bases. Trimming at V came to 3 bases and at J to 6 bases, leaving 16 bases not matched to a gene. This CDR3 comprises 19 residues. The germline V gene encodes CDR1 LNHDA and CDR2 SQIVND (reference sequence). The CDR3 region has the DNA TGTGCCAGTAGTATCTTCCTTCTCTCAGGACTAGCGGGATCTGATACGCAGTATTTT. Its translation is CASSIFLLSGLAGSDTQYF.

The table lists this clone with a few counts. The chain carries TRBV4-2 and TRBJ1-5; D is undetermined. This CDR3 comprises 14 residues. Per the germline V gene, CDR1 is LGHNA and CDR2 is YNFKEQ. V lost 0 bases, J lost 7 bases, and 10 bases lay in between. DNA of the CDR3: TGTGCCAGCAGCCAAGAGCGGGTAGGACAGCCCCAGCATTTT. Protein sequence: CASSQERVGQPQHF.

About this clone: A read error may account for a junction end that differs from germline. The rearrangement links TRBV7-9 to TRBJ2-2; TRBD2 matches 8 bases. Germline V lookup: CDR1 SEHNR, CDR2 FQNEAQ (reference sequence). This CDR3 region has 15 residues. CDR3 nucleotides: TGTGCCACCAGCTCACTAGCGGCGAACACCGGGGAGCTGTTTTTT. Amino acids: CATSSLAANTGELFF.

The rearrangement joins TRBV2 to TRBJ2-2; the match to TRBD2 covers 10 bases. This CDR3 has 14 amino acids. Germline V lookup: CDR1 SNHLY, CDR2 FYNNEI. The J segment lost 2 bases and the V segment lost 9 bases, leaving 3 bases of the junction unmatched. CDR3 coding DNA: TGTGCCAGAGGACTAGCGGCTAACACCGGGGAGCTGTTTTTT. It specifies CARGLAANTGELFF.

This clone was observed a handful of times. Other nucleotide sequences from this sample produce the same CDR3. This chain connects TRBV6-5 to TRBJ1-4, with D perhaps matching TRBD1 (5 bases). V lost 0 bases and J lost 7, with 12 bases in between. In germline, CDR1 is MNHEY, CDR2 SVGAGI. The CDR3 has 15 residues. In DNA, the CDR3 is TGTGCCAGCAGTTACTCAGCGGGGGTAGGTGAAAAACTGTTTTTT. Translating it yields CASSYSAGVGEKLFF.

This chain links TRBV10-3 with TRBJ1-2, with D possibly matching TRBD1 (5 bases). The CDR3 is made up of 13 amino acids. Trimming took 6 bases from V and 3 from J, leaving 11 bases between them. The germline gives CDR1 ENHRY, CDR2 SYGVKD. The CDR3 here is CAIRWEGHYGYTF. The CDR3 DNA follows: TGTGCCATCAGGTGGGAGGGACACTATGGCTACACCTTC.

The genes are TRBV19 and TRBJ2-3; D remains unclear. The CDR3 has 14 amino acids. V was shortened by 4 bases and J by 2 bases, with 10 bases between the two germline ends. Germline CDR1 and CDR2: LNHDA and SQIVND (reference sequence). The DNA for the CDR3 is TGTGCCAGTAGTACGCTCCCTAACACAGATACGCAGTATTTT. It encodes CASSTLPNTDTQYF.

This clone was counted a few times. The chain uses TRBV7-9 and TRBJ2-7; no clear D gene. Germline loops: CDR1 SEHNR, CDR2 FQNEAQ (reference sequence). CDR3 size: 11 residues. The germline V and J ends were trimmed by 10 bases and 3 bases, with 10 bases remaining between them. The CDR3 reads CATLPLYEQYF. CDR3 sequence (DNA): TGTGCCACCCTTCCTCTCTACGAGCAGTACTTC.

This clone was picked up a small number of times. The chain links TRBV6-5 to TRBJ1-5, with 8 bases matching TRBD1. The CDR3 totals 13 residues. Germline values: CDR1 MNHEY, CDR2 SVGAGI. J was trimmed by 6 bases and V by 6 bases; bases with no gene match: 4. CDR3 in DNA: TGTGCCAGCAGGACAGGGGCGGGTCAGCCCCAGCATTTT. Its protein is CASRTGAGQPQHF.

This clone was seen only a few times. The CDR3 spells CASRPREANTEAFF. The CDR3 nucleotides are TGTGCCAGCAGGCCCAGGGAGGCGAACACTGAAGCTTTCTTT. The chain is built from TRBV6-5 and TRBJ1-1; D is possibly TRBD1 (5 bases). This CDR3 region has 14 residues. V was cut by 6 bases and J by 1 base, with 12 bases left in between. CDR1 MNHEY and CDR2 SVGAGI come from the germline V gene.

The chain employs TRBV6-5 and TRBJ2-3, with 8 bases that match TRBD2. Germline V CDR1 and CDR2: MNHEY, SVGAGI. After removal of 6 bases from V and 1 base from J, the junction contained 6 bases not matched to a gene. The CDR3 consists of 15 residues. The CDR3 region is CASSHPGGGTDTQYF. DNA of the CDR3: TGTGCCAGCAGCCACCCGGGGGGGGGCACAGATACGCAGTATTTT.

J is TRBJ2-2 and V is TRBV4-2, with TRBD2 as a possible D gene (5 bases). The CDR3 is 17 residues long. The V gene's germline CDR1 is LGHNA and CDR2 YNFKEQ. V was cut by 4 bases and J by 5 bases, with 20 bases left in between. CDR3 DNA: TGTGCCAGCAGCCGCATAAGCACCGGACGAGGGACCGGGGAGCTGTTTTTT. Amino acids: CASSRISTGRGTGELFF.

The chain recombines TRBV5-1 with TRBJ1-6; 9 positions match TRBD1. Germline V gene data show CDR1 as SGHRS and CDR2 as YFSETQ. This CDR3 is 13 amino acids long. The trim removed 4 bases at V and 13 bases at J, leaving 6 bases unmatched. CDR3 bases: TGCGCCAGCAGCCGGGACAGGGAATCCCCCCTCCACTTT. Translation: CASSRDRESPLHF.

The CDR3 here is CASSLYGTGGDQPQHF. Written as DNA, the CDR3 is TGTGCCAGCAGTTTATATGGGACAGGGGGCGATCAGCCCCAGCATTTT. This chain connects TRBV27 to TRBJ1-5, with TRBD1 matching 12 bases. Unmatched junction bases numbered 3, after V lost 1 base and J lost 5 bases. Germline V CDR1 and CDR2: MNHEY, SMNVEV (reference sequence). CDR3 size: 16 residues.

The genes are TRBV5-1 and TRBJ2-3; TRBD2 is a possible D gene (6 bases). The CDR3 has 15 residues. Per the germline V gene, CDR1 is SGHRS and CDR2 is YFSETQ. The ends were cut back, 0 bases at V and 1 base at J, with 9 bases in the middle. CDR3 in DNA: TGCGCCAGCAGCTTGGGGCGGGGAGGCACAGATACGCAGTATTTT. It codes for CASSLGRGGTDTQYF. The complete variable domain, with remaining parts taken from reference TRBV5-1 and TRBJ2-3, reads KAGVTQTPRYLIKTRGQQVTLSCSPISGHRSVSWYQQTPGQGLQFLFEYFSETQRNKGNFPGRFSGRQFSNSRSEMNVSTLELGDSALYLCASSLGRGGTDTQYFGPGTRLTVL.